This is a list of T cell receptor beta chains from one sample in a study of cytomegalovirus exposure and HLA in healthy donors. Libraries were prepared by immunoSEQ multiplex PCR; TCRdb keeps only in-frame clonotypes and omits some of them. The profile shows about 120,000 clones, less than 80% of them singletons. The specimen was PBMCs. These receptors all stem from a woman aged 45-59 years in good health and CMV-seropositive. Both conserved end residues are part of each CDR3. Fields, in order: CDR3 protein, CDR3 DNA, D gene, J gene, clone size, V gene. A D gene is named only where the DNA matches it firmly. Clone size, where shown, is once, few, many, or a class for clones that have expanded.

CAWSLTGGFQPQHF,TGTGCCTGGAGCCTAACAGGGGGCTTTCAGCCCCAGCATTTT,TRBD1,TRBJ1-5,-,TRBV30
CASSVDTGGEKLFF,TGTGCCAGCAGCGTAGACACGGGGGGTGAAAAACTGTTTTTT,-,TRBJ1-4,-,TRBV9
CASSLSTGGSQRGKQETQYF,TGTGCCAGCAGTTTATCGACAGGGGGATCCCAACGAGGGAAACAAGAGACCCAGTACTTC,TRBD1,TRBJ2-5,-,TRBV28
CASSEAAEAFF,TGCGCCAGCAGTGAGGCAGCTGAAGCTTTCTTT,-,TRBJ1-1,-,TRBV10-2
CASSRNLGGPAPLHF,TGTGCCAGCAGCCGTAACCTGGGGGGTCCGGCACCCCTCCACTTT,-,TRBJ1-6,-,TRBV14
CASSQNPSPTGRETQYF,TGTGCCAGCAGCCAAAATCCCTCGCCGACAGGGAGGGAGACCCAGTACTTC,-,TRBJ2-5,few,TRBV4-2
CASCLGRTSEQYF,TGTGCCAGCTGTTTAGGACGGACTAGTGAGCAGTACTTC,TRBD2,TRBJ2-7,-,TRBV28
CASSAPTSGSYEQYF,TGCGCCAGCAGCGCTCCGACTAGCGGCTCCTACGAGCAGTACTTC,TRBD2,TRBJ2-7,-,TRBV5-1
CASSPRQGVLTGELFF,TGTGCCAGTAGTCCCCGACAGGGGGTCCTCACCGGGGAGCTGTTTTTT,TRBD1,TRBJ2-2,-,TRBV19
CASSTDGQGVTQYF,TGTGCCAGCTCCACTGACGGACAGGGGGTGACCCAGTACTTC,TRBD1,TRBJ2-5,few,TRBV6-5
CASSHQQGAGGYTF,TGTGCCAGCAGTCACCAACAGGGAGCCGGAGGCTACACCTTC,-,TRBJ1-2,-,TRBV6-6
CASSQVVGKLFF,TGTGCCAGCAGCCAAGTAGTCGGAAAACTGTTTTTT,-,TRBJ1-4,-,TRBV14
CASSETENSPLHF,TGCGCCAGCAGCGAAACAGAGAATTCACCCCTCCACTTT,-,TRBJ1-6,-,TRBV5-1
CATSRTYAGGNSPLHF,TGTGCCACCAGCAGAACCTACGCAGGAGGCAATTCACCCCTCCACTTT,-,TRBJ1-6,-,TRBV15
CASSPSGGDRGGNEQFF,TGTGCCAGCAGTCCCTCAGGAGGGGACAGGGGGGGGAATGAGCAGTTCTTC,TRBD1,TRBJ2-1,-,TRBV27
CASSYTAVQPQHF,TGTGCCAGCAGCTACACCGCCGTTCAGCCCCAGCATTTT,-,TRBJ1-5,few,TRBV7-2
CASSFSAGVQAFF,TGTGCCAGCAGCTTCTCGGCCGGGGTTCAAGCTTTCTTT,-,TRBJ1-1,-,TRBV7-9
CASSLGRGNQPQHF,TGTGCCAGCAGCTTAGGCAGGGGCAATCAGCCCCAGCATTTT,-,TRBJ1-5,-,TRBV13
CASSLGGLGETQYF,TGTGCCAGCAGCCTAGGGGGCTTGGGAGAGACCCAGTACTTC,TRBD1,TRBJ2-5,-,TRBV5-5
CASSQDGQTNYGYTF,TGTGCCAGCAGCCAAGATGGTCAGACTAACTATGGCTACACCTTC,-,TRBJ1-2,-,TRBV4-2
CASSVGRGTDTQYF,TGTGCCAGCAGCGTCGGGAGGGGCACAGATACGCAGTATTTT,TRBD2,TRBJ2-3,-,TRBV7-7
CASSLRVGGTHGYTF,TGCGCCAGCAGCTTGCGCGTCGGAGGGACCCATGGCTACACCTTC,-,TRBJ1-2,-,TRBV5-1
CAWSVHYLAGSTDTQYF,TGTGCCTGGAGTGTACACTATCTAGCGGGGAGCACAGATACGCAGTATTTT,TRBD2,TRBJ2-3,-,TRBV30
CASSPQGQGGYGYTF,TGTGCCAGCAGTCCACAGGGACAGGGGGGCTATGGCTACACCTTC,TRBD1,TRBJ1-2,-,TRBV27
CASRLSERNTEAFF,TGTGCCAGCAGACTATCAGAGAGGAACACTGAAGCTTTCTTT,-,TRBJ1-1,few,TRBV6-5
CASSGGGGEQYF,TGTGCCAGCAGCGGAGGGGGAGGGGAGCAGTACTTC,-,TRBJ2-7,-,TRBV9
CASSQDTDGLLGYGYTF,TGCGCCAGCAGCCAAGATACGGACGGACTACTGGGCTATGGCTACACCTTC,-,TRBJ1-2,few,TRBV4-3
CASSRDRFATNEKLFF,TGCGCCAGCAGCCGAGACAGGTTTGCAACTAATGAAAAACTGTTTTTT,-,TRBJ1-4,-,TRBV4-1
CASSPGQGADEQYF,TGTGCCAGCTCACCTGGACAGGGGGCGGACGAGCAGTACTTC,TRBD1,TRBJ2-7,few,TRBV18
CASSFYETGELFF,TGTGCCAGCAGCTTCTACGAGACCGGGGAGCTGTTTTTT,-,TRBJ2-2,few,TRBV11-2
CASSLRAGNTEAFF,TGTGCCAGCAGCTTAAGGGCGGGGAACACTGAAGCTTTCTTT,-,TRBJ1-1,-,TRBV7-8
CASSYGGTGGTEAFF,TGCGCCAGCAGTTACGGGGGGACAGGGGGCACTGAAGCTTTCTTT,TRBD1,TRBJ1-1,-,TRBV5-1
CASSSGTGDHEQFF,TGTGCCAGCAGCTCCGGGACAGGGGACCATGAGCAGTTCTTC,TRBD1,TRBJ2-1,-,TRBV6-5
CASRLAGGETQYF,TGTGCCAGCAGGCTAGCGGGAGGGGAGACCCAGTACTTC,TRBD2,TRBJ2-5,few,TRBV28
CASRTSPNTGELFF,TGCGCCAGCAGGACTAGCCCGAACACCGGGGAGCTGTTTTTT,TRBD2,TRBJ2-2,-,TRBV10-1